The clone carrying this T cell receptor beta chain was picked up many times. The germline gives CDR1 MNHNS, CDR2 SASEGT. The V end was cut by 1 base, the J end by 2 bases, with 4 bases between. CDR3 length: 13 residues. TCRdb reprocessed the RT-PCR reads with MiXCR, giving one entry per CDR3 protein. This table has about 680,000 distinct CDR3 sequences, 14% appearing once. This sequence joins TRBV6-1 and TRBJ2-3; no clear D. The receptor was isolated from a female donor in good health, serving as a healthy control. Sequenced: memory CD4+ T cells from blood. The CDR3 region is CASSEGNTDTQYF. CDR3 in DNA: TGTGCCAGCAGTGAAGGGAACACAGATACGCAGTATTTT.